This passage covers 8 T cell receptor beta chains from one sample sequenced in a study of CD8 T cells in ankylosing spondylitis. The study, taken as a whole, reports: A motif of roughly 8 highly homologous TCR beta variants was seen as apparently characteristic of ankylosing spondylitis blood.

Each CDR3 protein is one row after TCRdb ran MiXCR on the 5' RACE reads. The table shows around 490,000 distinct CDR3 sequences, with approximately 5% occurring only once. These TCRs are of unknown antigen specificity. Material: blood, either unsorted or a sorted T cell fraction (not recorded which). These TCRs come from a male donor with ankylosing spondylitis.

This clonotype was observed many times. The chain couples TRBV6-1 to TRBJ1-6, with 10 bases matching TRBD1. The germline CDR1 and CDR2 sequences are MNHNS and SASEGT. The ends lost 2 bases at V and 10 bases at J; junction bases unmatched: 5. The CDR3 sequence is 15 residues long. DNA of the CDR3: TGTGCCAGCAGTGAATTCGACAGGGGGCAATCACCCCTCCACTTT. The encoded protein is CASSEFDRGQSPLHF.

Ten or more counts support this clonotype. The chain is built from TRBV29-1 and TRBJ1-1; D is uncertain. V lost 6 bases and J 4 bases, leaving 15 bases between the germline ends. The germline V gene encodes CDR1 SQVTM and CDR2 ANQGSEA. The CDR3 contains 13 residues. CDR3 in DNA: TGCAGCGTCGCTTTAGAAGCCAGCACTGAAGCTTTCTTT. This codes for CSVALEASTEAFF.

This clonotype has only a few counts. J is TRBJ2-7 and V is TRBV20-1; D is ambiguous. V shed 0 bases and J shed 5 bases, with 11 bases lying between them. The CDR3 covers 13 residues. Germline V gene lookup returns CDR1 DFQATT and CDR2 SNEGSKA (reference sequence). The CDR3: CSARDRVPDEQYF. The DNA for the CDR3 is TGCAGTGCTAGAGATCGTGTCCCCGACGAGCAGTACTTC.

This clonotype was detected many times. The CDR3 sequence is CSVARAVRGYTF. The CDR3 DNA sequence: TGCAGCGTTGCCCGGGCCGTACGAGGCTACACCTTC. The rearrangement uses TRBV29-1 and TRBJ1-2; no definite D call. Germline-derived CDR1 and CDR2 are SQVTM and ANQGSEA. V was pared by 4 bases and J by 8 bases, with 14 bases between. The CDR3 runs to 12 residues.

A few counts support this clonotype. The chain is built from TRBV5-1 and TRBJ2-3, with 7 nucleotides matching TRBD1. V lost 2 bases to trimming and J lost 5 bases; unmatched junction nucleotides: 8. From germline, CDR1 is SGHRS and CDR2 YFSETQ. The CDR3 runs 15 residues. The CDR3 nucleotides read TGCGCCAGCAGCTTACAGGGGCCCCGAGGAGATACGCAGTATTTT. It is translated as CASSLQGPRGDTQYF.

This clonotype appeared many times. CDR3 sequence reads: CASSTLAGVGTQYF. DNA for the CDR3: TGTGCCAGCAGCACTTTAGCGGGAGTAGGTACGCAGTATTTT. The chain recombines TRBV7-2 with TRBJ2-3; 9 bases are a match to TRBD2. The V segment lost 5 bases and the J segment 8 bases; nucleotides outside the gene matches: 8. The germline gives CDR1 SGHTA, CDR2 FQGNSA. The CDR3 has 14 residues.

This clonotype was seen repeatedly, ten times or more. The chain couples TRBV9 to TRBJ2-5; 12 nucleotides line up with TRBD2. After removal of 3 bases from V and 5 bases from J, the junction contained 11 bases not matched to a gene. Germline CDR1 reads SGDLS; CDR2 reads YYNGEE. CDR3 length: 17 amino acids. In nucleotides, the CDR3 is TGTGCCAGCAGCGCCCCCCTAGCGGGGGGGCATCGGGAGACCCAGTACTTC. Translating gives CASSAPLAGGHRETQYF.

This clonotype has a count of ten or more. The chain links TRBV27 to TRBJ1-2, with 8 bases aligning to TRBD1. The CDR3 consists of 14 residues. Germline trimming cut 9 bases from V and 3 bases from J; bases unmatched to any gene: 9. Germline V gene sequence: CDR1 MNHEY, CDR2 SMNVEV (reference sequence). DNA for the CDR3: TGTGCCAGTGGAGCCGGGACAGGTCACTATGGCTACACCTTC. Residues: CASGAGTGHYGYTF.